The 25 T cell receptor beta chains in this list originate from one sample, sequenced in a study of T-cell reconstitution after alpha-beta-depleted transplantation in children. Preparation of the TCRbeta library used unique molecular identifiers. One entry per CDR3 protein, called by TCRdb with MiXCR from the PCR reads. Altogether about 360,000 distinct CDR3 sequences are present, about an eighth being singletons, with the ten largest covering 4.3%. The sequencing here drew on PBMCs, taken from the stem cell graft. The origin of the receptors is a human donor who donated a stem cell graft to a child with Fanconi anemia.

This clonotype was picked up many times. This chain links TRBV6-1 with TRBJ1-2; 10 bases are shared with TRBD1. The CDR3 totals 15 residues. Trimming cost V 5 bases and J 6 bases; bases outside gene matches: 9. Germline V gives CDR1 MNHNS, CDR2 SASEGT. CDR3 amino acids: CASSQPGQGIDGYTF. The CDR3 nucleotides are TGTGCCAGCAGTCAACCGGGACAGGGGATCGATGGCTACACCTTC.

This clonotype has just a few counts. CDR3 amino acids: CASSEGPSYEQYV. The CDR3 nucleotides read TGCGCCAGCAGTGAGGGTCCCTCCTACGAGCAGTACGTC. J is TRBJ2-7 and V is TRBV10-2; no firm D call. Trimming removed 2 bases at V and 0 bases at J, with 5 bases between. The V gene's germline CDR1 is WSHSY and CDR2 SAAADI. The CDR3 consists of 13 residues.

This clonotype turned up a few times. The chain recombines TRBV6-2 or TRBV6-3 with TRBJ2-1, with 7 nucleotides matching TRBD2. The CDR3 is 16 residues long. V dropped 9 bases and J dropped 0; count of bases not matched to a gene: 11. The germline V gene has CDR1 MNHEY and CDR2 SVGEGT. The CDR3 here is CARTKGGSSSYNEQFF. In nucleotides, the CDR3 is TGTGCCAGGACCAAGGGAGGGAGCAGCTCCTACAATGAGCAGTTCTTC.

At least ten counts were recorded for this clonotype. This chain links TRBV28 with TRBJ1-1; D may be TRBD1 (6 bases). Between the trimmed V and J ends, which lost 5 bases and 0 bases, there was a span of 25 bases. CDR3 length equals 19 residues. Germline CDR1 MDHEN, CDR2 SYDVKM. The CDR3 sequence: CASSTNFRTEATLNTEAFF. The CDR3 coding sequence is TGTGCCAGCAGTACCAACTTTCGGACAGAGGCCACATTGAACACTGAAGCTTTCTTT.

The table lists this clonotype with many counts. The chain joins TRBV11-2 to TRBJ2-3, with 10 bases that match TRBD1. The CDR3 is 15 residues long. The germline V gene has CDR1 SGHAT and CDR2 FQNNGV. J gave up 3 bases and V 3 bases, and 3 bases lay outside the gene matches. CDR3 amino acids: CASSFGTGETDTQYF. The CDR3 DNA reads as TGTGCCAGCAGCTTCGGGACAGGGGAGACAGATACGCAGTATTTT.

There are many counts of this clonotype. V gene TRBV7-6 combines with J gene TRBJ2-5, with a possible D match to TRBD1 (6 bases). This CDR3 is 16 amino acids long. Germline-derived CDR1 and CDR2 are SGHVS and FNYEAQ. Deletions cut 2 bases from V and 2 bases from J, with 15 bases between. The chain's CDR3 is CASSLRDRRYQETQYF. CDR3 DNA: TGTGCCAGCAGCTTACGAGACAGGAGGTATCAAGAGACCCAGTACTTC. Combining the CDR3 with reference TRBV7-6 and TRBJ2-5 gives the whole variable domain GAGVSQSPRYKVTKRGQDVALRCDPISGHVSLYWYRQALGQGPEFLTYFNYEAQQDKSGLPNDRFSAERPEGSISTLTIQRTEQRDSAMYRCASSLRDRRYQETQYFGPGTRLLVL.

The chain uses TRBV6-1 and TRBJ2-1; TRBD2 might be the D (6 bases). The CDR3 loop spans 15 amino acids. Germline lookup yields CDR1 MNHNS and CDR2 SASEGT. V lost 4 bases, J lost 3 bases, and 13 bases lay in between. CDR3: CASSAAGGNYNEQFF. CDR3 nucleotides: TGTGCCAGCAGTGCCGCTGGGGGGAACTACAATGAGCAGTTCTTC.

Ten or more counts support this clonotype. The chain uses TRBV30 and TRBJ2-3; the D is unclear. The CDR3 length is 15 residues. Germline V gene lookup returns CDR1 GTSNPN and CDR2 SVGIG (reference sequence). Trimming took off 2 bases at V and 2 bases at J, with 14 bases between the two ends. The DNA of the CDR3 is TGTGCCTGGAGTTCCCTCGGCCTAGACACAGATACGCAGTATTTT. Translating gives CAWSSLGLDTDTQYF.

The chain couples TRBV4-3 to TRBJ1-2; TRBD1 matches at 7 bases. This CDR3 contains 16 residues. J was trimmed by 1 base and V by 0 bases; bases with no gene match: 5. The germline gives CDR1 LGHNA, CDR2 YSLEER. CDR3 sequence: CASSQDLGTDNYGYTF. In nucleotides, the CDR3 is TGCGCCAGCAGCCAAGATCTCGGGACAGATAACTATGGCTACACCTTC.

The chain carries TRBV11-2 and TRBJ2-3; D ambiguous. Germline V gene lookup returns CDR1 SGHAT and CDR2 FQNNGV. V was clipped by 3 bases and J by 5 bases, with 6 bases between them. The CDR3 totals 12 residues. The chain's CDR3 is CASSFFVDTQYF. The CDR3 nucleotides read TGTGCCAGCAGCTTTTTCGTAGATACGCAGTATTTT.

This clonotype was counted a few times. This sequence joins TRBV20-1 and TRBJ2-3; 8 bases are shared with TRBD2. Germline lookup yields CDR1 DFQATT and CDR2 SNEGSKA (reference sequence). This CDR3 contains 15 residues. V gave up 3 bases and J gave up 7 bases; unmatched junction bases: 12. As DNA, the CDR3 is TGCAGTGCTAGTTCTGCGGGGGGACGTACATATACGCAGTATTTT. It codes for CSASSAGGRTYTQYF.

As regards this clonotype: One end of the junction is discordant with germline, which a read error may explain. V usage is TRBV20-1 and J usage is TRBJ2-4, with 12 bases aligning to TRBD2. This CDR3 is built from 16 residues. The germline gives CDR1 DFQATT, CDR2 SNEGSKA (reference sequence). The CDR3, as DNA: TGCTGTGCTAGAGATCCCCTAGCGGGGGGGTGGGACATTCAGTACTTC. It encodes CCARDPLAGGWDIQYF.

This clonotype occurred a few times. V usage is TRBV4-2 and J usage is TRBJ1-2; no reliable D call. The CDR3 spans 15 residues. Trimming took off 3 bases at V and 6 bases at J, with 17 bases between the two ends. Germline CDR1 and CDR2: LGHNA and YNFKEQ. The DNA for the CDR3 is TGTGCCAGCAGCCACCTAAGGCGGGAAGAAAATGGCTACACCTTC. Amino acid sequence: CASSHLRREENGYTF.

The V gene is TRBV12-3 or TRBV12-4, the J gene TRBJ2-1; D is ambiguous. This CDR3 is 11 amino acids long. The V end was cut by 5 bases, the J end by 8 bases, with 7 bases between. The CDR3 bases are TGTGCCAGCAGTATTATGGATGAGCAGTTCTTC. It yields the protein CASSIMDEQFF.

This clonotype was counted a few times. CDR3 amino acids: CASSHPGLSSSNRGTEAFF. CDR3 DNA sequence: TGTGCCAGCAGCCACCCTGGCCTCTCCTCCAGTAATCGGGGCACTGAAGCTTTCTTT. V is TRBV4-2 and J is TRBJ1-1; D is unresolved. The germline V gene has CDR1 LGHNA and CDR2 YNFKEQ. V gave up 3 bases and J gave up 4 bases, with 27 bases separating them. The CDR3 consists of 19 residues.

This clonotype has ten or more counts. The chain links TRBV19 to TRBJ2-2, with TRBD1 matching over 8 bases. The CDR3 has 16 residues. The germline gives CDR1 LNHDA, CDR2 SQIVND (reference sequence). Unmatched junction bases numbered 8, after V lost 3 bases and J lost 5 bases. The CDR3 DNA sequence: TGTGCCAGTAGTATTACCGACAGGGGTATTACCGGGGAGCTGTTTTTT. Protein product: CASSITDRGITGELFF.

This clonotype was observed many times. The chain recombines TRBV5-5 with TRBJ1-4; D may be TRBD1 (5 bases). Trimming took 4 bases from V and 8 from J, leaving 18 bases between them. The CDR3 is 15 residues long. From germline, CDR1 is SGHKS and CDR2 YYEKEE (reference sequence). CDR3: CASSAGPGRSEKLFF. The CDR3 coding sequence is TGTGCCAGCAGCGCGGGACCGGGACGGAGCGAAAAACTGTTTTTT.

CDR3 protein: CASSYSTGSGELFF. CDR3 sequence (DNA): TGTGCCAGCAGTTACTCGACGGGGTCCGGGGAGCTGTTTTTT. This chain links TRBV6-2 or TRBV6-3 with TRBJ2-2, with D possibly TRBD2 on 5 matching bases. The CDR3 covers 14 residues. Trimming shortened V by 0 bases and J by 6 bases, and 8 bases separated the two germline ends. In germline, CDR1 is MNHEY, CDR2 SVGEGT.

The V and J genes are TRBV20-1 and TRBJ2-3, with TRBD2 matching 8 bases. Germline CDR1 reads DFQATT; CDR2 reads SNEGSKA (reference sequence). The CDR3 runs 15 residues. V dropped 2 bases and J dropped 0; count of bases not matched to a gene: 4. CDR3 sequence reads: CSARPAGASTDTQYF. CDR3 coding DNA: TGCAGTGCTAGACCAGCGGGGGCTAGCACAGATACGCAGTATTTT.

The V call is TRBV12-3 or TRBV12-4, the J call TRBJ2-1; weak D call: TRBD2 (7 bases). The germline V and J ends were trimmed by 4 bases and 1 base, with 14 bases remaining between them. The CDR3 covers 16 residues. For the CDR3, the DNA is TGTGCCAGCAGTTACGGGGGGCCGGTGTCCTACAATGAGCAGTTCTTC. As protein: CASSYGGPVSYNEQFF.

This clonotype was counted between two and nine times. The chain uses TRBV12-3 or TRBV12-4 and TRBJ2-1, with D uncertain. V dropped 0 bases and J dropped 6 bases, with 6 bases sitting between them. The CDR3 is 13 residues long. CDR3 DNA: TGTGCCAGCAGTTTAGCGCTACGCAATGAGCAGTTCTTC. It is translated as CASSLALRNEQFF.

The table lists this clonotype with a few counts. The chain recombines TRBV4-3 with TRBJ1-4, with 10 bases fitting TRBD1. This CDR3 has 16 residues. J gave up 8 bases and V 4 bases, and 10 bases lay outside the gene matches. Germline CDR1 is LGHNA and CDR2 is YSLEER. The CDR3 region is CASSRQPGQGTEKLFF. The CDR3 DNA reads TGCGCCAGCAGCCGACAACCGGGACAGGGGACCGAAAAACTGTTTTTT.

This clonotype occurred a few times. The chain recombines TRBV4-1 with TRBJ2-3; D possibly uses TRBD1 or TRBD2 (5 bases each). Trimming pared 7 bases from V and 0 bases from J, leaving 14 bases between. This CDR3 comprises 15 residues. Germline V gene sequence: CDR1 MGHRA, CDR2 YSYEKL. The CDR3 is CASTLAWGSTDTQYF. DNA of the CDR3: TGCGCCAGCACCCTCGCCTGGGGGAGCACAGATACGCAGTATTTT.

This sequence joins TRBV18 and TRBJ1-1, with D possibly being TRBD1 (6 bases). The CDR3 extends over 13 amino acids. Germline values: CDR1 KGHSH, CDR2 LQKENI. V lost 7 bases and J 3 bases, leaving 12 bases between the germline ends. CDR3 protein: CASFRDTYTEAFF. CDR3 nucleotide sequence: TGTGCCAGCTTCCGGGACACATACACTGAAGCTTTCTTT.

This clonotype came up a few times. The chain couples TRBV6-2 or TRBV6-3 to TRBJ1-2; no reliable D call. Germline values: CDR1 MNHEY, CDR2 SVGEGT. The CDR3 has 15 amino acids. Trimming left V 0 bases short and J 3 bases short, with 11 bases between. The CDR3 sequence: CASSYSTDSHYGYTF. CDR3 sequence (DNA): TGTGCCAGCAGTTACTCGACGGATTCCCACTATGGCTACACCTTC.